This T cell receptor beta chain is drawn from a study of OX40 agonist ivuxolimab in advanced cancers. Study-wide points: Average numbers of expanded clones were greater in CD8+ T cells than in CD4+.

Patients with a history of autoimmune disease or on systemic immunosuppression were excluded. The length of the CDR3 is 15 residues. With V trimmed by 2 bases and J by 3 bases, 2 bases remained unmatched. Germline CDR1 is SGHNT and CDR2 is YYREEE (reference sequence). Assay used: immunoSEQ multiplex PCR; TCRdb lists only in-frame clones, some missing. The repertoire includes roughly 70,000 clones, about nine tenths of them detected once, and under 3.5% sits in the top ten. For this clone: Its target is unknown.

The material was CD4+ or CD8+ T cells sorted from blood, obtained in a trial of the OX40 agonist ivuxolimab. The genes are TRBV5-4 and TRBJ2-7, with 13 positions matching TRBD2. This clonotype was sampled from an adult with an advanced solid tumor such as melanoma, head and neck, liver or kidney cancer. CDR3 residues: CASSLWTSGSYEQYF. The CDR3 nucleotides are TGTGCCAGCAGCTTATGGACTAGCGGGAGCTACGAGCAGTACTTC. The full variable domain, its missing parts supplied by reference TRBV5-4 and TRBJ2-7, is ETGVTQSPTHLIKTRGQQVTLRCSSQSGHNTVSWYQQALGQGPQFIFQYYREEENGRGNFPPRFSGLQFPNYSSELNVNALELDDSALYLCASSLWTSGSYEQYFGPGTRLTVT.